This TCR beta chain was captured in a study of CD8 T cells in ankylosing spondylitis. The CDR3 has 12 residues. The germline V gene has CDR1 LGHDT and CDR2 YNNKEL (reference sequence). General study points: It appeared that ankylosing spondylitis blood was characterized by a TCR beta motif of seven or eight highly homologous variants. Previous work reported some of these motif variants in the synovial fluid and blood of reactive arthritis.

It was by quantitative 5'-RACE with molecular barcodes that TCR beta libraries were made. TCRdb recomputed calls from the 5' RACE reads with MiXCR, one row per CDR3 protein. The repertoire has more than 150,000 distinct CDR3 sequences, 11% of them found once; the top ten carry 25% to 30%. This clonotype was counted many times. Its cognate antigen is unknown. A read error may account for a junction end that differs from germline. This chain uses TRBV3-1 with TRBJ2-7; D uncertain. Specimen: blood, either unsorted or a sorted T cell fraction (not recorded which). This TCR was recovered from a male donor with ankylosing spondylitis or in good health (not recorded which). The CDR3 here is CASSQVPGPLLF. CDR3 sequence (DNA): TGTGCCAGCAGCCAAGTACCGGGTCCTCTACTCTTC.